This TCR beta chain was profiled in a study of blood T cell repertoires in COVID-19. Participants, about 18 to 90 years old, spanned around 25 US areas. Clinical history as reported by participants underpinned cohort assignment. Recovery meant two consecutive negative NP/OP PCR tests, professional clearance, or resolved symptoms. CDR3 size: 16 residues. CDR1 is SGHAT and CDR2 is FQNNGV in the germline V gene. Unmatched junction bases numbered 8, after V lost 5 bases and J lost 1 base. Assay used: immunoSEQ multiplex PCR; TCRdb lists only in-frame clones, some missing. The table includes 250,000 to 350,000 clones, approximately 85% detected once.

This chain connects TRBV11-2 to TRBJ2-3; TRBD2 agrees at 8 bases. The sequence derives from a woman aged 25 to 39 who had recovered from COVID-19. Sequenced material: PBMCs or T cells enriched from blood (not recorded which). CDR3 region: CASSPYGGGRTDTQYF. The CDR3 DNA reads as TGTGCCAGCAGCCCCTACGGGGGGGGCCGCACAGATACGCAGTATTTT. Together with reference TRBV11-2 and TRBJ2-3, the CDR3 gives the full variable domain: EAGVAQSPRYKIIEKRQSVAFWCNPISGHATLYWYQQILGQGPKLLIQFQNNGVVDDSQLPKDRFSAERLKGVDSTLKIQPAKLEDSAVYLCASSPYGGGRTDTQYFGPGTRLTVL.